This passage covers 28 T cell receptor beta chains from one sample sequenced in a study of CD8+ T cells in alopecia areata. Treatment given: oral pan-JAK inhibitor, 5-10 mg twice daily. RNA extraction was followed by reverse transcription into cDNA, which acted as the sequencing template. Profiling relied on immunoSEQ multiplex PCR, and the TCRdb table lists in-frame clones only, not all of them. The table includes some 200,000 clones, around 56% detected once. The sample consisted of CD4+ T cells sorted from blood, taken at week 4, from a patient treated with tofacitinib. The origin of the receptors is a human donor with alopecia areata.

V is TRBV4-1 and J is TRBJ2-5, with D possibly being TRBD1 (6 bases). This CDR3 is 14 amino acids long. The ends were cut back, 4 bases at V and 2 bases at J, with 11 bases in the middle. CDR1 and CDR2 (germline): MGHRA, YSYEKL. CDR3 bases: TGCGCCAGCAGCCCGACAGGTTTACAAGAGACCCAGTACTTC. This translates into CASSPTGLQETQYF.

J is TRBJ2-5 and V is TRBV30; no firm D call. The CDR3 runs 13 residues. CDR1 and CDR2 (germline): GTSNPN, SVGIG (reference sequence). Trimming took 2 bases from V and 3 from J, leaving 10 bases between them. DNA of the CDR3: TGTGCCTGGAGTAGAGGCGCCGAAGAGACCCAGTACTTC. Translation gives CAWSRGAEETQYF.

This clone was seen only a few times. The genes are TRBV2 and TRBJ2-1; D is perhaps TRBD2 (5 bases). The CDR3 runs to 16 residues. Germline V gives CDR1 SNHLY, CDR2 FYNNEI. V dropped 1 base and J dropped 1 base, with 11 bases sitting between them. The chain's CDR3 is CASSEGRRSSYNEQFF. The CDR3 DNA reads TGTGCCAGCAGTGAAGGGAGGCGGTCGTCCTACAATGAGCAGTTCTTC.

The chain uses TRBV30 and TRBJ2-7; the D is unclear. Trimming took off 2 bases at V and 1 base at J, with 18 bases between the two ends. CDR3 size: 16 residues. Germline V gene sequence: CDR1 GTSNPN, CDR2 SVGIG (reference sequence). The CDR3 loop reads CAWSPYPGQRSYEQYF. The CDR3 DNA reads as TGTGCCTGGAGTCCATATCCGGGCCAACGTTCCTACGAGCAGTACTTC.

The genes are TRBV11-2 and TRBJ1-4, with D uncertain. Germline V gene lookup returns CDR1 SGHAT and CDR2 FQNNGV. V lost 1 base and J lost 6, with 18 bases in between. The CDR3 consists of 17 residues. CDR3 amino acids: CASSLGSNSGGDEKLFF. The CDR3 coding sequence is TGTGCCAGCAGCTTAGGTTCAAACAGCGGTGGTGATGAAAAACTGTTTTTT.

This rearrangement joins TRBV4-2 to TRBJ2-3; either TRBD1 or TRBD2 may fit D (6 bases each). There are 13 residues in the CDR3. CDR1 is LGHNA and CDR2 is YNFKEQ in the germline V gene. V was shortened by 4 bases and J by 5 bases, with 10 bases between the two germline ends. CDR3 in DNA: TGTGCCAGCAGCCGGGGGGCTGGAGATACGCAGTATTTT. It encodes CASSRGAGDTQYF.

The rearrangement uses TRBV29-1 and TRBJ1-1, with D perhaps matching TRBD1 (6 bases). Trimming removed 7 bases at V and 0 bases at J, with 12 bases between. The length of the CDR3 is 13 residues. In germline, CDR1 is SQVTM, CDR2 ANQGSEA. CDR3 protein: CSAGTPLNTEAFF. CDR3 bases: TGCAGCGCCGGGACACCCCTGAACACTGAAGCTTTCTTT. The full variable domain, its missing parts supplied by reference TRBV29-1 and TRBJ1-1, is SAVISQKPSRDICQRGTSLTIQCQVDSQVTMMFWYRQQPGQSLTLIATANQGSEATYESGFVIDKFPISRPNLTFSTLTVSNMSPEDSSIYLCSAGTPLNTEAFFGQGTRLTVV.

The V call is TRBV30, the J call TRBJ2-2, with D unclear. The CDR3 has 13 residues. The V and J ends lost 2 bases and 2 bases respectively, with 6 bases between them. Germline V CDR1 and CDR2: GTSNPN, SVGIG (reference sequence). This CDR3 is CAWSLSNTGELFF. The CDR3 bases are TGTGCCTGGAGTCTTAGCAACACCGGGGAGCTGTTTTTT.

This chain links TRBV29-1 with TRBJ1-6, with D perhaps matching TRBD1 (6 bases). V lost 4 bases to trimming and J lost 10 bases, with 17 bases between them. This CDR3 has 14 residues. The germline V gene has CDR1 SQVTM and CDR2 ANQGSEA. The CDR3 protein is CSVGPRQALSPLHF. As DNA, the CDR3 is TGCAGCGTTGGCCCCAGACAGGCTTTATCACCCCTCCACTTT.

The chain carries TRBV5-1 and TRBJ2-5; 7 nucleotides line up with TRBD2. Germline-derived CDR1 and CDR2 are SGHRS and YFSETQ. This CDR3 has 15 residues. J lost 3 bases, V lost 1 base, and 6 bases had no gene match. CDR3 sequence: CASSLLTGGEETQYF. The DNA of the CDR3 is TGCGCCAGCAGCTTGTTGACGGGGGGTGAAGAGACCCAGTACTTC.

This clone appeared a few times. V and J are TRBV23-1 and TRBJ2-1, with D hard to call. TRBV23-1 belongs to the ORF category, with a function that is uncertain. V dropped 11 bases and J dropped 8 bases, with 22 bases sitting between them. The CDR3 extends over 14 amino acids. CDR3 coding DNA: TGCGCCCGTCCACCAGACGGTTGTCGGCATGAGCAGTTCTTC. It translates to CARPPDGCRHEQFF.

This clone was seen more than once but under ten times. The V and J genes are TRBV15 and TRBJ1-1, with TRBD1 identical over 7 bases. The V and J ends lost 1 base and 4 bases, in that order; junction bases with no gene match: 9. There are 16 residues in the CDR3. CDR1 and CDR2 from the germline V gene are LNHNV and YYDKDF (reference sequence). The CDR3 sequence is CATSRVVSPGGTEAFF. The CDR3 DNA is TGTGCCACCAGCAGAGTCGTTTCTCCAGGGGGCACTGAAGCTTTCTTT.

The genes are TRBV7-2 and TRBJ2-3; D is ambiguous. The germline gives CDR1 SGHTA, CDR2 FQGNSA. CDR3 length equals 14 residues. Trimming cost V 3 bases and J 7 bases, with 14 bases left between them. CDR3 in amino acids: CASSFPGLGYTQYF. CDR3 coding DNA: TGTGCCAGCAGCTTCCCTGGGCTCGGCTATACGCAGTATTTT.

This rearrangement joins TRBV5-1 to TRBJ2-2; D unresolved. The CDR3 is made up of 15 amino acids. Trimming left V 3 bases short and J 6 bases short, with 15 bases between. Germline CDR1 and CDR2: SGHRS and YFSETQ. The CDR3 region has the DNA TGCGCCAGCAGCTCCTTTCCCAGGAATGCCGGGGAGCTGTTTTTT. This sequence encodes CASSSFPRNAGELFF.

The rearrangement uses TRBV6-5 and TRBJ2-5, with 7 bases lining up with TRBD1. The trim removed 5 bases at V and 7 bases at J, leaving 10 bases unmatched. Germline values: CDR1 MNHEY, CDR2 SVGAGI. The CDR3 extends over 14 amino acids. This CDR3 reads CASSDAGQAGTQYF. The CDR3 DNA follows: TGTGCCAGCAGTGACGCCGGACAGGCGGGGACCCAGTACTTC.

This chain links TRBV27 with TRBJ1-2; D perhaps matches TRBD1 (6 bases). The germline V gene has CDR1 MNHEY and CDR2 SMNVEV (reference sequence). Trimming shortened V by 3 bases and J by 4 bases, and 9 bases separated the two germline ends. This CDR3 has 13 amino acids. CDR3 coding DNA: TGTGCCAGCAGTTTCTCCAGGGGCTATGGCTACACCTTC. Protein product: CASSFSRGYGYTF.

The V gene is TRBV5-1, the J gene TRBJ1-5; the match to TRBD1 covers 8 bases. Germline lookup yields CDR1 SGHRS and CDR2 YFSETQ. The CDR3 has 14 amino acids. Unmatched junction bases numbered 2, after V lost 4 bases and J lost 2 bases. The CDR3: CASSRGQGNQPQHF. Written as DNA, the CDR3 is TGCGCCAGCAGCCGGGGACAGGGCAATCAGCCCCAGCATTTT.

The chain combines TRBV4-3 with TRBJ2-3; no clear D. The V and J ends lost 1 base and 1 base respectively, with 12 bases between them. Germline-derived CDR1 and CDR2 are LGHNA and YSLEER. The CDR3 is made up of 16 amino acids. The CDR3 nucleotides read TGCGCCAGCAGCCAAGTTCCGGGCCTAGGCACAGATACGCAGTATTTT. This translates into CASSQVPGLGTDTQYF.

Concerning this clone: Other DNA sequences within the sample encode an identical CDR3. J is TRBJ2-5 and V is TRBV20-1; D not certain. This CDR3 is 10 amino acids long. Trimming stripped 3 bases from V and 5 bases from J, with 4 bases between. Per the germline V gene, CDR1 is DFQATT and CDR2 is SNEGSKA (reference sequence). The CDR3 nucleotides read TGCAGTGCTAGTGTGGAGACCCAGTACTTC. Its translation: CSASVETQYF.

The V call is TRBV29-1, the J call TRBJ1-4; TRBD1 matches 7 bases. The CDR3 runs 14 residues. J lost 8 bases, V lost 3 bases, and 9 bases had no gene match. Germline V CDR1 and CDR2: SQVTM, ANQGSEA. In nucleotides, the CDR3 is TGCAGCGTTGACCCGACAGGGTTTCGGGAAAAACTGTTTTTT. Protein sequence: CSVDPTGFREKLFF.

This clone was seen a handful of times. The rearrangement links TRBV29-1 to TRBJ2-7; 8 bases are shared with TRBD1. J gave up 0 bases and V 4 bases, and 2 bases lay outside the gene matches. Germline V gives CDR1 SQVTM, CDR2 ANQGSEA. This CDR3 is built from 13 residues. CDR3: CSVAGQASYEQYF. The CDR3 region has the DNA TGCAGCGTTGCGGGACAGGCCTCCTACGAGCAGTACTTC.

This clone was seen a few times. The chain has TRBV29-1 and TRBJ1-1; tentative D call: TRBD1 (6 bases). This CDR3 is built from 14 residues. The germline CDR1 and CDR2 sequences are SQVTM and ANQGSEA. V shed 6 bases and J shed 0 bases, with 14 bases lying between them. The CDR3 coding sequence is TGCAGCGTCACTTCAACAGGGTTGAACACTGAAGCTTTCTTT. Its translation is CSVTSTGLNTEAFF.

The V and J genes are TRBV14 and TRBJ2-7; weak D call: TRBD2 (5 bases). V lost 0 bases to trimming and J lost 1 base, with 10 bases between them. CDR3 length: 15 residues. Germline CDR1 SGHDN, CDR2 FVKESK. The CDR3 loop reads CASSQDWRRSYEQYF. CDR3 DNA sequence: TGTGCCAGCAGCCAAGATTGGAGGAGATCCTACGAGCAGTACTTC.

The rearrangement uses TRBV18 and TRBJ2-5; D unclear. The length of the CDR3 is 14 residues. With 0 bases removed from V and 4 bases from J, the gap between germline ends came to 9 bases. CDR1 KGHSH and CDR2 LQKENI come from the germline V gene. The CDR3 loop is CASSPPNPRETQYF. In DNA form, the CDR3 reads TGTGCCAGCTCACCACCGAACCCCCGAGAGACCCAGTACTTC.

In this sample, this clone turned up a few times. The chain joins TRBV30 to TRBJ2-2; D is uncertain. Trimming pared 0 bases from V and 3 bases from J, leaving 8 bases between. The CDR3 is made up of 14 amino acids. The germline gives CDR1 GTSNPN, CDR2 SVGIG (reference sequence). This CDR3 is CAWSVLRDTGELFF. Written as DNA, the CDR3 is TGTGCCTGGAGTGTACTTCGGGACACCGGGGAGCTGTTTTTT.

The genes are TRBV30 and TRBJ1-1; D remains ambiguous. The germline gives CDR1 GTSNPN, CDR2 SVGIG (reference sequence). This CDR3 region has 12 residues. V lost 3 bases, J lost 3 bases, and 8 bases lay in between. The CDR3 DNA is TGTGCCTGGAGAAGGGTTTACACTGAAGCTTTCTTT. This gives the protein CAWRRVYTEAFF.

The chain combines TRBV28 with TRBJ1-2, with a possible D match to TRBD1 (6 bases). Trimming removed 6 bases at V and 4 bases at J, with 21 bases between. From germline, CDR1 is MDHEN and CDR2 SYDVKM. The CDR3 sequence is 16 residues long. The CDR3 spells CASRSPQGGRSYGYTF. CDR3 sequence (DNA): TGTGCCAGCAGATCCCCACAAGGGGGGAGAAGCTATGGCTACACCTTC.

A few counts support this clone. The J gene is TRBJ2-3, the V gene TRBV5-4; D gene ambiguous. The CDR3 is 17 amino acids. V shed 3 bases and J shed 0 bases, with 17 bases lying between them. The germline V gene has CDR1 SGHNT and CDR2 YYREEE (reference sequence). The CDR3 DNA reads TGTGCCAGCAGCTCCAGAAGGCGGCAGGCTAGCACAGATACGCAGTATTTT. It yields the protein CASSSRRRQASTDTQYF. Filled out from reference TRBV5-4 and TRBJ2-3, the complete variable domain reads ETGVTQSPTHLIKTRGQQVTLRCSSQSGHNTVSWYQQALGQGPQFIFQYYREEENGRGNFPPRFSGLQFPNYSSELNVNALELDDSALYLCASSSRRRQASTDTQYFGPGTRLTVL.